These T cell receptor beta chains were read from a single sample in a study of blood T cell repertoires in COVID-19. Method: immunoSEQ multiplex PCR; TCRdb's copy keeps in-frame clones and lacks some. This table has roughly 84,000 clones, about four fifths appearing once. Sample: peripheral blood. The receptors stem from a middle-aged woman with active or convalescent COVID-19. CDR3s include the opening cysteine and the closing phenylalanine or tryptophan. D genes are given only for firm matches. Rows give clone size only sometimes, using once, few, many, or a class for an expanded clone.

J gene | V gene | clone size | D gene | CDR3 protein | CDR3 DNA
TRBJ2-7 | TRBV11-3 | - | TRBD2 | CASSSGTSLLYEQYF | TGTGCCAGCAGCTCGGGGACTAGCCTGCTCTACGAGCAGTACTTC
TRBJ2-5 | TRBV19 | - | - | CASSLLGTQETQYF | TGTGCCAGTAGCCTCCTCGGGACTCAAGAGACCCAGTACTTC
TRBJ1-1 | TRBV5-4 | - | - | CASSFRNTEAFF | TGTGCCAGCAGCTTCAGAAACACTGAAGCTTTCTTT
TRBJ2-4 | TRBV27 | few | - | CASGGGAGAKNIQYF | TGTGCCAGTGGGGGGGGCGCCGGAGCCAAAAACATTCAGTACTTC
TRBJ2-1 | TRBV5-1 | once | - | CASSFSREQFF | TGCGCCAGCAGCTTCTCCCGGGAGCAGTTCTTC
TRBJ2-5 | TRBV10-3 | - | TRBD1 | CAISVGQGGAQYF | TGTGCCATCAGTGTGGGACAGGGAGGAGCCCAGTACTTC
TRBJ1-2 | TRBV7-2 | - | - | CASSLSGVGGYTF | TGTGCCAGCAGCTTGTCAGGGGTCGGTGGCTACACCTTC
TRBJ1-5 | TRBV4-3 | - | - | CASSQDFGQTYSNQPQHF | TGCGCCAGCAGCCAAGACTTCGGACAGACATATAGCAATCAGCCCCAGCATTTT
TRBJ1-2 | TRBV28 | - | - | CASSRAGYGYTF | TGTGCCAGCAGTCGAGCGGGATATGGCTACACCTTC
TRBJ2-5 | TRBV24-1 | few | TRBD1 | CATSGTAGTGGAGETQYF | TGTGCCACCAGTGGTACCGCCGGGACAGGGGGCGCGGGGGAGACCCAGTACTTC
TRBJ2-7 | TRBV7-2 | - | TRBD1 | CASSSNWGQTYEQYF | TGTGCCAGCAGTTCGAACTGGGGACAGACCTACGAGCAGTACTTC
TRBJ2-1 | TRBV4-2 | - | - | CASSQEEGGSYNEQFF | TGTGCCAGCAGCCAAGAGGAAGGGGGCTCCTACAATGAGCAGTTCTTC
TRBJ1-2 | TRBV6-2/TRBV6-3 | - | - | CASSEGRNYGYTF | TGTGCCAGCAGTGAGGGGAGGAACTATGGCTACACCTTC
TRBJ1-1 | TRBV29-1 | - | - | CSVEAQQGWTEAFF | TGCAGCGTTGAAGCACAACAGGGTTGGACTGAAGCTTTCTTT
TRBJ1-1 | TRBV10-3 | - | TRBD1 | CAMGQGANTEAFF | TGTGCCATGGGACAGGGGGCGAACACTGAAGCTTTCTTT
TRBJ2-7 | TRBV28 | - | TRBD1 | CASTLGQGYEQYF | TGTGCCAGCACCCTGGGACAGGGCTACGAGCAGTACTTC
TRBJ2-1 | TRBV27 | few | TRBD2 | CASRLAGGRGNEQFF | TGTGCCAGCAGGCTAGCGGGAGGGCGGGGGAATGAGCAGTTCTTC
TRBJ1-5 | TRBV2 | - | - | CASSELNQPQHF | TGTGCCAGCAGTGAACTTAATCAGCCCCAGCATTTT
TRBJ1-2 | TRBV10-3 | - | - | CAISGSTGDYGYTF | TGTGCCATCAGTGGGTCCACGGGGGACTATGGCTACACCTTC
TRBJ2-5 | TRBV28 | - | TRBD2 | CASSGPTSGRGGQETQYF | TGTGCCAGCAGCGGACCGACTAGCGGGAGGGGGGGACAAGAGACCCAGTACTTC
TRBJ2-2 | TRBV3-1/TRBV3-2 | - | - | CASSQAPSYYTGELFF | TGTGCCAGCAGCCAAGCTCCTAGCTATTACACCGGGGAGCTGTTTTTT
TRBJ2-1 | TRBV7-9 | - | TRBD2 | CASSLPGLAGEYNEQFF | TGTGCCAGCAGCTTACCGGGACTAGCGGGAGAATACAATGAGCAGTTCTTC
TRBJ2-2 | TRBV6-5 | - | - | CASTSNTGELFF | TGTGCCAGCACCTCGAACACCGGGGAGCTGTTTTTT
TRBJ2-1 | TRBV3-1/TRBV3-2 | - | TRBD2 | CASSLSGGAMNEQFF | TGTGCCAGCAGCCTTAGCGGGGGGGCCATGAATGAGCAGTTCTTC
TRBJ1-2 | TRBV28 | once | - | CASRPAAKGGYTF | TGTGCCAGCCGTCCCGCGGCGAAGGGGGGCTACACCTTC
TRBJ1-5 | TRBV28 | - | TRBD1 | CASNPGTGHQPQHF | TGTGCCAGCAACCCCGGGACAGGGCATCAGCCCCAGCATTTT
TRBJ2-1 | TRBV7-9 | few | TRBD2 | CASSLAIRTSNEQFF | TGTGCCAGCAGCTTAGCAATACGGACTAGCAATGAGCAGTTCTTC
TRBJ1-6 | TRBV6-2/TRBV6-3 | - | - | CASSYSGRVTYNSPLHF | TGTGCCAGCAGTTACTCGGGGAGGGTAACCTATAATTCACCCCTCCACTTT
TRBJ1-4 | TRBV7-2 | - | TRBD1 | CASSLDAGQGGEKLFF | TGTGCCAGCAGCTTAGATGCGGGACAGGGGGGTGAAAAACTGTTTTTT
TRBJ2-3 | TRBV5-6 | - | - | CASMRGTDTQYF | TGTGCCAGCATGCGAGGCACAGATACGCAGTATTTT
TRBJ1-5 | TRBV28 | - | TRBD1 | CASSLIFVRTGVLQPQHF | TGTGCCAGCAGTTTAATTTTCGTTAGGACAGGGGTGTTACAGCCCCAGCATTTT
TRBJ2-1 | TRBV5-8 | - | - | CASSLVRLAFNEQFF | TGTGCCAGCAGCTTAGTAAGGCTAGCGTTCAATGAGCAGTTCTTC
TRBJ1-2 | TRBV3-1/TRBV3-2 | - | - | CASSQAGTKTHYGYTF | TGTGCCAGCAGCCAAGCCGGGACAAAAACACACTATGGCTACACCTTC
TRBJ2-7 | TRBV4-1 | - | - | CASSQERAGGSYEQYF | TGCGCCAGCAGCCAAGAGAGGGCGGGTGGCTCCTACGAGCAGTACTTC
TRBJ1-1 | TRBV7-3 | - | - | CASSPGMVNTEAFF | TGTGCCAGCAGCCCGGGGATGGTGAACACTGAAGCTTTCTTT
TRBJ1-2 | TRBV18 | - | TRBD1 | CASSRTGANYGYTF | TGTGCCAGCTCCCGGACAGGGGCTAACTATGGCTACACCTTC
TRBJ1-3 | TRBV6-5 | - | - | CASSTGLGSGNTIYF | TGTGCCAGCAGTACCGGACTGGGCTCTGGAAACACCATATATTTT
TRBJ2-7 | TRBV7-6 | - | - | CASSLAGGTYEQYF | TGTGCCAGCAGCTTAGCGGGGGGAACCTACGAGCAGTACTTC
TRBJ2-7 | TRBV4-3 | - | - | CASSQVQGPAYEQYF | TGCGCCAGCAGCCAAGTTCAGGGGCCAGCTTACGAGCAGTACTTC
TRBJ1-4 | TRBV4-1 | - | TRBD1 | CASSQGVGARGTNEKLFF | TGCGCCAGCAGCCAAGGTGTGGGAGCCAGGGGGACAAATGAAAAACTGTTTTTT
TRBJ1-1 | TRBV28 | - | - | CASQYALRGGPNTEAFF | TGTGCCAGCCAGTATGCCCTTCGGGGGGGGCCCAACACTGAAGCTTTCTTT
TRBJ2-3 | TRBV7-9 | once | - | CASSLVLITDTQYF | TGTGCCAGCAGCTTAGTCCTAATCACAGATACGCAGTATTTT